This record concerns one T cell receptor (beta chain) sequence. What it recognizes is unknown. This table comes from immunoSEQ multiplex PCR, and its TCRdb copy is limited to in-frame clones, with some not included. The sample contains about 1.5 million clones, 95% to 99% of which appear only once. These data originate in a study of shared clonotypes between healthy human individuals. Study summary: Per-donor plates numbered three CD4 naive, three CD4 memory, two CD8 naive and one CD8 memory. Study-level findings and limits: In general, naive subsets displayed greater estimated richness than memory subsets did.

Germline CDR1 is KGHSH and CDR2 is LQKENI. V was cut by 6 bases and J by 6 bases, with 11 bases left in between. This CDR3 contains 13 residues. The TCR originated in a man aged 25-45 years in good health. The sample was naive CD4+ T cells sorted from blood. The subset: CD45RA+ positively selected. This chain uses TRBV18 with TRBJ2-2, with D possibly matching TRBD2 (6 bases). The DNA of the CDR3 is TGTGCCAGCTCCGGGAGAGAGGCCGGGGAGCTGTTTTTT. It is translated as CASSGREAGELFF.